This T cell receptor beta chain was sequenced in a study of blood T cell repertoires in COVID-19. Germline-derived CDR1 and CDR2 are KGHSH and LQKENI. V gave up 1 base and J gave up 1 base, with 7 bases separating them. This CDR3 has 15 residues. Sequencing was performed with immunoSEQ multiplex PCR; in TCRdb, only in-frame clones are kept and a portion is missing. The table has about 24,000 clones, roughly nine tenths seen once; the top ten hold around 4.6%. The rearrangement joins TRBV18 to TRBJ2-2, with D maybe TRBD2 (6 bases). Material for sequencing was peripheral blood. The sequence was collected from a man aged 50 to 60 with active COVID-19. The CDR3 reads CASSPRGLNTGELFF. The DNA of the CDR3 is TGTGCCAGCTCACCACGGGGACTGAACACCGGGGAGCTGTTTTTT.